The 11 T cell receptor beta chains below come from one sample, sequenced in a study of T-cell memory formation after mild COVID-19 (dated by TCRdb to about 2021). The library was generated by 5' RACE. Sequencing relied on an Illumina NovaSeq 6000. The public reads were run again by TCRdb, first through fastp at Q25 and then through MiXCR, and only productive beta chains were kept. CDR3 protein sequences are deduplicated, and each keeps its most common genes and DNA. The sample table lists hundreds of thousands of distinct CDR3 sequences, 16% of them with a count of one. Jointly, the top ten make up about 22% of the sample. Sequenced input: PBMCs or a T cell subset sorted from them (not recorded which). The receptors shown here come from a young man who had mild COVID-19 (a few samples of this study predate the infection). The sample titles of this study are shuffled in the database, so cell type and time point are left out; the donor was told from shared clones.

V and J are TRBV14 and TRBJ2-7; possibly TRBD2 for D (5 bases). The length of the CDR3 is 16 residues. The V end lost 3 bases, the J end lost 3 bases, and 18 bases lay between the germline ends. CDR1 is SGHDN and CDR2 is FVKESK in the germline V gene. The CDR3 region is CASSHQGVRGNYEQYF. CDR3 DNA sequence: TGTGCCAGCAGCCACCAAGGAGTTCGGGGTAACTACGAGCAGTACTTC.

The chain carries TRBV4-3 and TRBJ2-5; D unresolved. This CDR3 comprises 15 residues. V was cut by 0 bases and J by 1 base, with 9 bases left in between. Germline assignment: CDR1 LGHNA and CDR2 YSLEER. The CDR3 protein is CASSQDFPSQETQYF. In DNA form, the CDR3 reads TGCGCCAGCAGCCAAGATTTCCCCAGCCAAGAGACCCAGTACTTC.

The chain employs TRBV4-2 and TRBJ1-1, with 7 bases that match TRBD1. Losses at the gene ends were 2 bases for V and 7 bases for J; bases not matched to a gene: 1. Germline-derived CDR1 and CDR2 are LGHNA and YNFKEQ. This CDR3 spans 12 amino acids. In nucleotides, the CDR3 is TGTGCCAGCAGCCAAAGGGACAGTGAAGCTTTCTTT. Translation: CASSQRDSEAFF.

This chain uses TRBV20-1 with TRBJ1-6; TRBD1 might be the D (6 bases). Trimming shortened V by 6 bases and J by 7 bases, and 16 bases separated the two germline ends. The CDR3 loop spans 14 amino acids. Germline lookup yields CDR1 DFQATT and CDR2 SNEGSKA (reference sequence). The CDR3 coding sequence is TGCAGTGCCACAATCGGACAGTTAAATTCACCCCTCCACTTT. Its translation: CSATIGQLNSPLHF.

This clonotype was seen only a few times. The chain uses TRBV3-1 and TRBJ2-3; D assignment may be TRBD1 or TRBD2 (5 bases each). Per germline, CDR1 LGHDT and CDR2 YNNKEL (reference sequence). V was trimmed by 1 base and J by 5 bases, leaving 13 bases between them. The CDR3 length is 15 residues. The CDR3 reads CASSQVRGRGDTQYF. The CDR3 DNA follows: TGTGCCAGCAGCCAAGTGAGGGGCCGGGGAGATACGCAGTATTTT.

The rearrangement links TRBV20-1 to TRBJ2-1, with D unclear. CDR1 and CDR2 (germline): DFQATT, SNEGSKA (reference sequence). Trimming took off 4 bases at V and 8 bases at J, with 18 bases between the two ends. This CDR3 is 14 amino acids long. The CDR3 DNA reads TGCAGTGCTATCCCCGCCTCCGGCGGCGATGAGCAGTTCTTC. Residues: CSAIPASGGDEQFF.

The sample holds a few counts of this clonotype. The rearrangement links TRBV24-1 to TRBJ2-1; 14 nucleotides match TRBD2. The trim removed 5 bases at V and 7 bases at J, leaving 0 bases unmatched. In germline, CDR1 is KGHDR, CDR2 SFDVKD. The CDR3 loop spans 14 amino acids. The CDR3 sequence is CATSGLAGGNEQFF. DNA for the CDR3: TGTGCCACCAGTGGACTAGCGGGGGGGAATGAGCAGTTCTTC.

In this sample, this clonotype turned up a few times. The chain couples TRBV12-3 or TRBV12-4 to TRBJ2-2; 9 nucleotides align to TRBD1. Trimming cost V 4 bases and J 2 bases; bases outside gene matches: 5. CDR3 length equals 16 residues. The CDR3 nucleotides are TGTGCCAGCAGTTCCACTACAGGGGGCAACACCGGGGAGCTGTTTTTT. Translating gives CASSSTTGGNTGELFF.

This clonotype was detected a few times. DNA for the CDR3: TGTGCCAGCAGCTTAGGGGATCCCGTAGACTTGGAGCGAGATACGCAGTATTTT. Protein sequence: CASSLGDPVDLERDTQYF. This chain connects TRBV11-2 to TRBJ2-3, with D hard to call. The CDR3 runs to 18 residues. Germline CDR1 and CDR2: SGHAT and FQNNGV. The ends were cut back, 1 base at V and 5 bases at J, with 22 bases in the middle.

The CDR3 DNA reads TGTGCCAGCACCGTAAATCGAGGACGGAGCTTTAACTATGGCTACACCTTC. This gives the protein CASTVNRGRSFNYGYTF. The gene calls are TRBV6-2 or TRBV6-3 and TRBJ1-2; D gene unclear. V was pared by 7 bases and J by 1 base, with 22 bases between. The CDR3 has 17 residues. Per germline, CDR1 MNHEY and CDR2 SVGEGT.

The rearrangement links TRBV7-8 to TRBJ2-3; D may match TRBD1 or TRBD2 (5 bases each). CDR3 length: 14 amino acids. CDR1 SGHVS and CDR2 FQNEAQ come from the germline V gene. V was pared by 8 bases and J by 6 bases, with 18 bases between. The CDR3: CASEKSEGSDTQYF. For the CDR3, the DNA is TGTGCCAGCGAAAAATCAGAGGGGTCCGATACGCAGTATTTT.